This is a list of T cell receptor beta chains from one sample in a study of read filtering for tumor transcriptome and immune sequencing. TCRdb re-derived calls from the reads in MiXCR, one entry per CDR3 protein. This sample yields tens of thousands of distinct CDR3 sequences, of which around 18% are seen a single time; over 11% belongs to the top ten. The specimen was a population of CD138-negative cells sorted from bone marrow. These receptors came from a donor at least 40 years old with multiple myeloma. CDR3s include the opening cysteine and the closing phenylalanine or tryptophan. A D gene is named only where the DNA matches it firmly. Not all rows give a size; the values are once, few, many and, for expanded clones, a class.

>many|15|TRBV20-1|TRBJ2-1|TRBD2
TGCAGTGCTAGAGATTATCGCGGGACTAGCGGAAAGCAGTTCTTC
CSARDYRGTSGKQFF
>NA|15|TRBV12-3/TRBV12-4|TRBJ2-1|NA
TGTGCCAGCGGAGCTAACGGGGCCCCAGGCAATGAACAGTTCTTC
CASGANGAPGNEQFF
>many|14|TRBV7-3|TRBJ2-3|TRBD1
TGTGCCAGCAGCTCCGGGACAGGGGAAGATACGCAGTATTTT
CASSSGTGEDTQYF
>NA|15|TRBV5-1|TRBJ2-1|NA
TGCGCCAGCAGCTTGGCCGCGGTGGGGCCCAATGAGCAGTTCTTC
CASSLAAVGPNEQFF
>many|12|TRBV28|TRBJ1-5|NA
TGTGCCAGCAAGTCATCCGGACAGCCCCAGCATTTT
CASKSSGQPQHF
>few|13|TRBV18|TRBJ1-2|NA
TGTGCCAGCTCGACTCAGGAAAGCTATGGCTACACCTTC
CASSTQESYGYTF
>many|14|TRBV7-2|TRBJ2-7|NA
TGTGCCAGCAGCTTAGAGGGGGTGGCCTACGAGCAGTACTTC
CASSLEGVAYEQYF
>many|15|TRBV10-3|TRBJ2-5|NA
TGTGCCATCAGTGGCGATAGCGGTGCCCAAGAGACCCAGTACTTC
CAISGDSGAQETQYF
>many|19|TRBV11-1|TRBJ2-1|NA
TGTGCCAGCAGCTTTGATCACTCGGTACCAGGGGTATCCTACAATGAGCAGTTCTTC
CASSFDHSVPGVSYNEQFF
>many|14|TRBV20-1|TRBJ1-5|TRBD1
TGCAGTGCTAGAGCAAGACAGGGGGTGCAGCCCCAGCATTTT
CSARARQGVQPQHF
>NA|14|TRBV7-6|TRBJ1-1|TRBD1
TGTGCCAGCAGCGAGGAGGGGGCTGGCACTGAAGCTTTCTTT
CASSEEGAGTEAFF
>many|15|TRBV11-1|TRBJ2-2|TRBD1
TGTGCCAGCAGCTCCGGGACAGGGCGCACCGGGGAGCTGTTTTTT
CASSSGTGRTGELFF
>many|15|TRBV24-1|TRBJ2-1|NA
TGTGCCACCAGTCTCCCTGGGGCGGCCCACAATGAGCAGTTCTTC
CATSLPGAAHNEQFF